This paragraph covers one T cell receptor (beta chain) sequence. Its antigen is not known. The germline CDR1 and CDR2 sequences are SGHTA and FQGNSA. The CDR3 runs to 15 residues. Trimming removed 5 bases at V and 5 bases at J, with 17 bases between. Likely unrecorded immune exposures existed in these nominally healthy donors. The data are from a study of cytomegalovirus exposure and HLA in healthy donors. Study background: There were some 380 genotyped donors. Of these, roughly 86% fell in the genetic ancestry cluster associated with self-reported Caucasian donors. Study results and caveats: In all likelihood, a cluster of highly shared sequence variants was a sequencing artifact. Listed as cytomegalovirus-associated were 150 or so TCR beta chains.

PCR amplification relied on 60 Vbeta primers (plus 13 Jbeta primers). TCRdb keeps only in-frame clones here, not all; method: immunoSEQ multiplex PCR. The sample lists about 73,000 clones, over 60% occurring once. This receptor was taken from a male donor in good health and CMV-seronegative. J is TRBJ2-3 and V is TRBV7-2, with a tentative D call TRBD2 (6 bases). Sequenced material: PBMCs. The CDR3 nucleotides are TGTGCCAGCAGCCCCACGGGACGGGGGAGAGATACGCAGTATTTT. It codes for CASSPTGRGRDTQYF.